The present T cell receptor (beta chain) was sequenced within a study of identical twins. From the 5' RACE reads, TCRdb called clonotypes with MiXCR, one entry per CDR3 protein. This sample has just under 550,000 distinct CDR3 sequences, with over 12% found just once. Comments on this clonotype: At one end, the junction sequence differs from germline, possibly due to a read error.

Germline lookup yields CDR1 SGHVS and CDR2 FQNEAQ. The CDR3 is 11 amino acids. These sequences were also reported in another study, on yellow fever vaccine responses in identical twins.

The clonotype comes from a woman in her late teens or twenties in good health. Sequencing was carried out using CD4+ T cells sorted from blood. This chain joins TRBV7-8 and TRBJ2-5; D is uncertain. The CDR3 loop is CASSLVEIWHF. The CDR3 nucleotides read TGTGCCAGCAGCTTAGTTGAGATTTGGCACTTC.